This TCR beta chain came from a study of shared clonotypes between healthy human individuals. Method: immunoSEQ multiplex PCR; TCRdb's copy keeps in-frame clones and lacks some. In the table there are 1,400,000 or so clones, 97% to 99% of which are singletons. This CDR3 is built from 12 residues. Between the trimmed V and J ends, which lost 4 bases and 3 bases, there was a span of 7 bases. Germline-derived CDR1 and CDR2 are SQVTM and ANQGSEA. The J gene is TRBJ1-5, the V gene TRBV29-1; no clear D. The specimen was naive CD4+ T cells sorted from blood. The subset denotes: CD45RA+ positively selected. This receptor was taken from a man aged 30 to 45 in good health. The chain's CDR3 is CSVGGNNQPQHF. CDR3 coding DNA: TGCAGCGTTGGGGGAAACAATCAGCCCCAGCATTTT.